Shown below are 28 T cell receptor beta chains from a single sample sequenced in a study of T cells in Graves' hyperthyroidism and ophthalmopathy. The TCR beta CDR3 regions underwent amplification using RNA transcripts as the source. HTBI primers were the set used in a first-round RT-PCR of the TCR CDR3. TCRdb recomputed calls from the multiplex PCR reads with MiXCR, one row per CDR3 protein. The sample shows around 340,000 distinct CDR3 sequences, around a sixth of them seen only once. Sequencing was carried out using blood. The receptors shown here come from a woman aged 45-65 years with Graves' hyperthyroidism.

There are many counts of this clonotype. The V gene is TRBV5-1, the J gene TRBJ2-3; D assignment may be TRBD1 or TRBD2 (5 bases each). The CDR3 runs to 13 residues. V lost 2 bases and J 5 bases, leaving 9 bases between the germline ends. CDR1 SGHRS and CDR2 YFSETQ come from the germline V gene. The CDR3 loop reads CASSFGAGDTQYF. CDR3 DNA sequence: TGCGCCAGCAGCTTCGGGGCAGGAGATACGCAGTATTTT.

This clonotype has ten or more counts. The rearrangement uses TRBV2 and TRBJ1-6, with D possibly TRBD1 on 5 matching bases. The CDR3 is 16 residues long. CDR1 is SNHLY, CDR2 FYNNEI, per germline. V was clipped by 4 bases and J by 6 bases, with 16 bases between them. Here the CDR3 DNA reads TGTGCCAGCAGTGTAGACGGACAAGCCTCTAATTCACCCCTCCACTTT. Translated, it gives CASSVDGQASNSPLHF.

The chain carries TRBV7-9 and TRBJ2-7, with no clear D. The CDR3 extends over 14 amino acids. Per germline, CDR1 SEHNR and CDR2 FQNEAQ (reference sequence). V lost 5 bases to trimming and J lost 2 bases, with 13 bases between them. The CDR3 sequence: CASSQEEGPYEQYF. DNA for the CDR3: TGTGCCAGCAGCCAAGAGGAAGGGCCCTACGAGCAGTACTTC.

This clonotype was seen at least ten times. The chain combines TRBV11-2 with TRBJ2-3; D might be TRBD2 (6 bases). Trimming took 4 bases from V and 3 from J, leaving 23 bases between them. The CDR3 has 18 amino acids. The germline V gene has CDR1 SGHAT and CDR2 FQNNGV. CDR3 in amino acids: CASSSPPSGLKRTDTQYF. CDR3 DNA: TGTGCCAGCAGCTCCCCGCCCTCCGGACTAAAGAGGACAGATACGCAGTATTTT.

A word on this clonotype: It may be a read error: a sequence one base away is much more abundant. The V gene is TRBV2, the J gene TRBJ2-3; no reliable D call. V lost 1 base to trimming and J lost 2 bases, with 10 bases between them. The germline CDR1 and CDR2 sequences are SNHLY and FYNNEI. This CDR3 comprises 15 residues. As DNA, the CDR3 is TGTGCCAGCAGTGAAGATATCTGGGTCACAGATACGCAGTATTTT. Amino acids: CASSEDIWVTDTQYF.

This clonotype has ten or more counts. V is TRBV28 and J is TRBJ1-2, with D unresolved. V shed 4 bases and J shed 4 bases, with 10 bases lying between them. The CDR3 spans 13 residues. Germline V lookup: CDR1 MDHEN, CDR2 SYDVKM. DNA of the CDR3: TGTGCCAGCAGTTCAAGACGGATCTATGGCTACACCTTC. It yields the protein CASSSRRIYGYTF.

The chain carries TRBV5-4 and TRBJ2-3; no clear D gene. With 4 bases removed from V and 0 bases from J, the gap between germline ends came to 12 bases. The CDR3 has 15 amino acids. Germline V gene lookup returns CDR1 SGHNT and CDR2 YYREEE (reference sequence). As DNA, the CDR3 is TGTGCCAGCAGCAAAACTCTTTCTAGCACAGATACGCAGTATTTT. Its translation: CASSKTLSSTDTQYF.

Ten or more counts support this clonotype. The chain is built from TRBV5-1 and TRBJ2-7; TRBD2 agrees at 10 bases. The junction had 6 bases not matched to a gene; V was cut back by 0 bases and J by 6 bases. The CDR3 extends over 15 amino acids. Germline V gives CDR1 SGHRS, CDR2 YFSETQ. The CDR3 nucleotides read TGCGCCAGCAGCTTGGATATGGTAGCGGGAGGCGAGCAGTACTTC. This gives the protein CASSLDMVAGGEQYF.

The J gene is TRBJ2-7, the V gene TRBV19, with 7 positions matching TRBD2. The junction had 7 bases not matched to a gene; V was cut back by 1 base and J by 4 bases. This CDR3 comprises 15 residues. Germline V CDR1 and CDR2: LNHDA, SQIVND (reference sequence). Here the CDR3 reads CASSIGAAGAYEQYF. CDR3 coding DNA: TGTGCCAGTAGTATAGGGGCGGCGGGAGCGTACGAGCAGTACTTC.

This clonotype was seen at least ten times. The chain employs TRBV10-3 and TRBJ2-3; TRBD2 agrees at 8 bases. After removal of 6 bases from V and 5 bases from J, the junction contained 1 base not matched to a gene. Germline-derived CDR1 and CDR2 are ENHRY and SYGVKD. There are 12 residues in the CDR3. The CDR3 DNA reads as TGTGCCATCAGCGGGGGGGTAGATACGCAGTATTTT. It codes for CAISGGVDTQYF.

V and J are TRBV28 and TRBJ1-1; TRBD1 might be the D (6 bases). Germline-derived CDR1 and CDR2 are MDHEN and SYDVKM. There are 12 residues in the CDR3. V was trimmed by 7 bases and J by 9 bases, leaving 15 bases between them. CDR3 sequence (DNA): TGTGCCAGCAAGTCAGGGGCCCCGAAAGCTTTCTTT. It is translated as CASKSGAPKAFF.

The J gene is TRBJ2-1, the V gene TRBV6-5, with 7 bases lining up with TRBD2. The CDR3 sequence is 16 residues long. Losses at the gene ends were 2 bases for V and 7 bases for J; bases not matched to a gene: 11. Germline CDR1 reads MNHEY; CDR2 reads SVGAGI. CDR3 loop: CASSYPLGRGRNEQFF. CDR3 coding DNA: TGTGCCAGCAGTTACCCCCTTGGGAGGGGTCGAAATGAGCAGTTCTTC.

About this clonotype itself: Just one base apart from a much larger clone, this may be a read error. Without the conserved terminal phenylalanine or tryptophan, this CDR3 likely stems from a read error. The V and J genes are TRBV2 and TRBJ2-5; TRBD2 matches 7 bases. The V segment lost 6 bases and the J segment 4 bases; nucleotides outside the gene matches: 5. CDR3 length: 13 amino acids. CDR1 and CDR2 (germline): SNHLY, FYNNEI. CDR3 sequence (DNA): TGTGCCAGCAGATCTAGCGGTTCAGAGACCCAGTACCTC. Its protein is CASRSSGSETQYL.

The chain joins TRBV7-8 to TRBJ1-5, with TRBD1 matching over 7 bases. After removal of 2 bases from V and 6 bases from J, the junction contained 7 bases not matched to a gene. Germline CDR1 is SGHVS and CDR2 is FQNEAQ. CDR3 length: 15 residues. DNA of the CDR3: TGTGCCAGCAGCTTAACGACAGGGAGCGGTCAGCCCCAGCATTTT. This encodes CASSLTTGSGQPQHF.

This clonotype was recorded many times. The rearrangement joins TRBV20-1 to TRBJ2-3; D is unresolved. The germline gives CDR1 DFQATT, CDR2 SNEGSKA (reference sequence). The germline V and J ends were trimmed by 0 bases and 0 bases, with 7 bases remaining between them. The CDR3 totals 14 residues. The CDR3 region has the DNA TGCAGTGCTAGAGACTCAACTAGCACAGATACGCAGTATTTT. Its protein product is CSARDSTSTDTQYF.

The chain joins TRBV5-1 to TRBJ1-1; tentative D call: TRBD1 (5 bases). Per the germline V gene, CDR1 is SGHRS and CDR2 is YFSETQ. Trimming left V 0 bases short and J 6 bases short, with 12 bases between. The CDR3 is 14 residues long. The DNA of the CDR3 is TGCGCCAGCAGCTTGGGGCAGGGTTACTCTGAAGCTTTCTTT. Amino acid sequence: CASSLGQGYSEAFF.

This chain connects TRBV20-1 to TRBJ2-7; 11 bases agree with TRBD2. The CDR3 runs to 13 residues. V lost 4 bases to trimming and J lost 7 bases; unmatched junction nucleotides: 6. CDR1 is DFQATT and CDR2 is SNEGSKA in the germline V gene (reference sequence). For the CDR3, the DNA is TGCAGTGCTAAACTAGCGGGAGTAAGGGAGCAGTACTTC. Translation gives CSAKLAGVREQYF.

In its sample, this clonotype was seen many times. This rearrangement joins TRBV30 to TRBJ2-1, with 9 bases fitting TRBD1. This CDR3 has 15 residues. The V segment lost 2 bases and the J segment 7 bases; nucleotides outside the gene matches: 9. Germline CDR1 GTSNPN, CDR2 SVGIG (reference sequence). The CDR3 DNA reads as TGTGCCTGGAGTCCGGGACAGGGAGAGAGAAATGAGCAGTTCTTC. Protein: CAWSPGQGERNEQFF.

This clonotype was counted only a few times. V and J are TRBV5-1 and TRBJ1-2; the D gene is possibly TRBD1 (6 bases). The CDR3 is 15 amino acids. Trimming took 0 bases from V and 3 from J, leaving 12 bases between them. Germline V lookup: CDR1 SGHRS, CDR2 YFSETQ. This chain's CDR3 is CASSLEGVPYYGYTF. DNA of the CDR3: TGCGCCAGCAGCTTGGAGGGGGTCCCTTACTATGGCTACACCTTC.

The CDR3: CASSPRVVPYEQYF. DNA for the CDR3: TGTGCCAGCAGCCCCCGGGTGGTCCCCTACGAGCAGTACTTC. The chain has TRBV11-1 and TRBJ2-7; the D is unclear. Germline loops: CDR1 SGHAT, CDR2 FQDESV (reference sequence). The CDR3 consists of 14 residues. Trimming stripped 5 bases from V and 2 bases from J, with 13 bases between.

This clonotype was counted ten times or more. V is TRBV6-1 and J is TRBJ1-5; unclear D gene. Trimming took off 2 bases at V and 5 bases at J, with 13 bases between the two ends. This CDR3 is 15 amino acids long. Per the germline V gene, CDR1 is MNHNS and CDR2 is SASEGT. In nucleotides, the CDR3 is TGTGCCAGCAGTGAAAGGTCCCCCAGACATCAGCCCCAGCATTTT. It is translated as CASSERSPRHQPQHF.

J is TRBJ2-1 and V is TRBV24-1; 8 bases align to TRBD2. The CDR3 covers 16 residues. V shed 4 bases, J shed 5 bases, and the junction held 9 bases outside the gene matches. In germline, CDR1 is KGHDR, CDR2 SFDVKD. The CDR3 is CATSDQTLAGNNEQFF. For the CDR3, the DNA is TGTGCCACCAGTGACCAAACCCTAGCGGGTAACAATGAGCAGTTCTTC.

This clonotype was picked up many times. The chain carries TRBV6-2 or TRBV6-3 and TRBJ2-1, with 10 bases matching TRBD1. Germline loops: CDR1 MNHEY, CDR2 SVGEGT. V lost 0 bases and J lost 9; bases outside the gene matches: 11. This CDR3 contains 17 residues. DNA of the CDR3: TGTGCCAGCAGTTACTCGGACAGGGGGGGTCCTTGGGGTGAGCAGTTCTTC. It is translated as CASSYSDRGGPWGEQFF.

This clonotype was detected ten times or more. The CDR3 sequence: CASSDGQGVYEQYF. The CDR3 DNA is TGTGCCAGCAGTGACGGACAGGGAGTATACGAGCAGTACTTC. This chain joins TRBV28 and TRBJ2-7; TRBD1 agrees at 8 bases. This CDR3 contains 14 residues. V lost 5 bases, J lost 4 bases, and 7 bases stayed unmatched. Germline V gene lookup returns CDR1 MDHEN and CDR2 SYDVKM. Full variable domain (remainder filled in from reference TRBV28 and TRBJ2-7): DVKVTQSSRYLVKRTGEKVFLECVQDMDHENMFWYRQDPGLGLRLIYFSYDVKMKEKGDIPEGYSVSREKKERFSLILESASTNQTSMYLCASSDGQGVYEQYFGPGTRLTVT.

This clonotype was counted at least ten times. The chain couples TRBV3-1 to TRBJ1-1; the D gene is possibly TRBD1 (5 bases). Looked up from germline, CDR1 is LGHDT and CDR2 is YNNKEL (reference sequence). The CDR3 loop spans 14 amino acids. V was clipped by 4 bases and J by 3 bases, with 12 bases between them. The CDR3 is CASSRLVRDTEAFF. The DNA of the CDR3 is TGTGCCAGCAGCCGACTCGTCAGGGACACTGAAGCTTTCTTT.

The chain has TRBV4-1 and TRBJ1-5, with TRBD1 as a possible D gene (5 bases). The V and J ends lost 1 base and 2 bases respectively, with 9 bases between them. CDR1 is MGHRA, CDR2 YSYEKL, per germline. This CDR3 is built from 15 residues. The CDR3 nucleotides are TGCGCCAGCAGCCAAGTCCAGGGCGGCAATCAGCCCCAGCATTTT. This codes for CASSQVQGGNQPQHF.

This clonotype was counted many times. The V call is TRBV7-2, the J call TRBJ2-3; no clear D. Germline CDR1 SGHTA, CDR2 FQGNSA. This CDR3 has 15 amino acids. V was clipped by 5 bases and J by 1 base, with 13 bases between them. The CDR3 DNA sequence: TGTGCCAGCAGCCCGGCCCCGAGCGGCACAGATACGCAGTATTTT. As protein: CASSPAPSGTDTQYF.

This clonotype was counted ten times or more. This chain uses TRBV11-3 with TRBJ2-3; 11 bases fit TRBD1. Germline values: CDR1 SGHNT, CDR2 YENEEA. The junction had 6 bases not matched to a gene; V was cut back by 8 bases and J by 2 bases. CDR3 length equals 15 residues. CDR3: CASGKGQGDTDTQYF. The CDR3 nucleotides read TGTGCCAGCGGGAAGGGACAGGGGGACACAGATACGCAGTATTTT.